Listed here are 21 T cell receptor beta chains from one sample, sequenced in a study of cytomegalovirus exposure and HLA in healthy donors (dated by TCRdb to between 2016 and 2019). Libraries were constructed by the immunoSEQ multiplex PCR assay. The multiplex PCR relied on a mix of 60 forward primers for TCR Vbeta segments and 13 reverse primers for TCR Jbeta segments. As stored in TCRdb, this immuneACCESS dataset retains in-frame rearrangements with V and J assigned. A fraction of the clones does not appear; measured against another copy, unresolved V genes explain less than half of the discrepancy, and the remainder lacks a known reason. The sample contains approximately 110,000 clones, approximately 82% of them found a single time. Of the sample, 7.5% to 9% is held by the ten largest clones. Sequenced sample: PBMCs. The origin of the receptors is a man in his forties in good health and CMV-seropositive.

This chain links TRBV19 with TRBJ2-1; 9 nucleotides match TRBD2. J was trimmed by 4 bases and V by 2 bases; bases with no gene match: 12. Germline V gives CDR1 LNHDA, CDR2 SQIVND (reference sequence). The CDR3 length is 18 residues. The CDR3 reads CASSIRASGIPSYNEQFF. For the CDR3, the DNA is TGTGCCAGTAGTATAAGGGCTAGCGGGATCCCCTCTTACAATGAGCAGTTCTTC.

The rearrangement joins TRBV30 to TRBJ2-1; D is uncertain. The germline V gene has CDR1 GTSNPN and CDR2 SVGIG (reference sequence). The CDR3 is 12 residues long. Trimming removed 0 bases from V and 9 bases from J, with 9 bases in between. CDR3 loop: CAWSVNDCEQFF. CDR3 bases: TGTGCCTGGAGTGTAAATGACTGTGAGCAGTTCTTC. The full variable domain, rest sourced from reference TRBV30 and TRBJ2-1, is SQTIHQWPATLVQPVGSPLSLECTVEGTSNPNLYWYRQAAGRGLQLLFYSVGIGQISSEVPQNLSASRPQDRQFILSSKKLLLSDSGFYLCAWSVNDCEQFFGPGTRLTVL.

This clone was seen only a few times. The chain carries TRBV11-3 and TRBJ1-2; D gene ambiguous. The CDR3 length is 13 residues. Germline CDR1 SGHNT, CDR2 YENEEA. Trimming pared 1 base from V and 7 bases from J, leaving 10 bases between. CDR3 loop: CASSLGRGGGYTF. The CDR3 DNA sequence: TGTGCCAGCAGCTTAGGCCGAGGCGGTGGCTACACCTTC.

The chain joins TRBV2 to TRBJ1-3; the D gene is possibly TRBD1 (5 bases). The V and J ends lost 1 base and 4 bases respectively, with 11 bases between them. Germline CDR1 is SNHLY and CDR2 is FYNNEI. The CDR3 has 15 amino acids. CDR3 nucleotides: TGTGCCAGCAGTGAAGAAATAGGGGTCGGAAACACCATATATTTT. Translating it yields CASSEEIGVGNTIYF. Based on the CDR3 plus reference TRBV2 and TRBJ1-3, the full variable domain is EPEVTQTPSHQVTQMGQEVILRCVPISNHLYFYWYRQILGQKVEFLVSFYNNEISEKSEIFDDQFSVERPDGSNFTLKIRSTKLEDSAMYFCASSEEIGVGNTIYFGEGSWLTVV.

The V call is TRBV29-1, the J call TRBJ2-5, with a weak D call TRBD1 (7 bases). This CDR3 contains 18 residues. The V gene's germline CDR1 is SQVTM and CDR2 ANQGSEA. With 4 bases removed from V and 2 bases from J, the gap between germline ends came to 26 bases. This CDR3 is CSVGGEWGGTENQETQYF. CDR3 DNA: TGCAGCGTTGGGGGGGAGTGGGGCGGGACAGAAAATCAAGAGACCCAGTACTTC.

The chain carries TRBV10-3 and TRBJ2-7, with TRBD2 as a possible D gene (6 bases). Germline lookup yields CDR1 ENHRY and CDR2 SYGVKD. Trimming pared 8 bases from V and 3 bases from J, leaving 11 bases between. This CDR3 is 12 amino acids long. The CDR3 spells CAIGETSYEQYF. DNA of the CDR3: TGTGCCATCGGGGAGACTAGCTACGAGCAGTACTTC.

The chain couples TRBV5-4 to TRBJ2-6, with 10 positions matching TRBD2. The germline V gene encodes CDR1 SGHNT and CDR2 YYREEE (reference sequence). The CDR3 runs to 15 residues. V lost 3 bases, J lost 3 bases, and 0 bases stayed unmatched. CDR3 coding DNA: TGTGCCAGCAGCTGGACTAGCGGTGGGGCCAACGTCCTGACTTTC. Translation gives CASSWTSGGANVLTF.

The chain links TRBV30 to TRBJ1-2; D unclear. CDR1 GTSNPN and CDR2 SVGIG come from the germline V gene (reference sequence). The V end was cut by 0 bases, the J end by 7 bases, with 15 bases between. The CDR3 extends over 14 amino acids. CDR3 bases: TGTGCCTGGAGTGTAGTAAACAGCTTCTCTGGCTACACCTTC. It specifies CAWSVVNSFSGYTF.

This chain uses TRBV9 with TRBJ1-6; 8 positions match TRBD1. The germline V gene encodes CDR1 SGDLS and CDR2 YYNGEE. With 4 bases clipped from V and 10 bases from J, the junction kept 10 bases outside the gene matches. This CDR3 has 15 residues. This CDR3 reads CASSPEQGGASPLHF. The CDR3 DNA sequence: TGTGCCAGCAGCCCTGAACAGGGGGGGGCATCACCCCTCCACTTT.

The chain has TRBV7-9 and TRBJ2-7; TRBD1 aligns across 10 bases. Germline V gene lookup returns CDR1 SEHNR and CDR2 FQNEAQ (reference sequence). V shed 5 bases, J shed 9 bases, and the junction held 4 bases outside the gene matches. The CDR3 loop spans 12 amino acids. The CDR3 nucleotides are TGTGCCAGCAGCGAAGGACAGGGGGGGCAGTACTTC. It codes for CASSEGQGGQYF.

The chain combines TRBV10-3 with TRBJ1-1; 8 nucleotides align to TRBD1. V was clipped by 2 bases and J by 1 base; unmatched bases: 0. Germline CDR1 and CDR2: ENHRY and SYGVKD. This CDR3 has 14 residues. This chain's CDR3 is CAISEGQGNTEAFF. For the CDR3, the DNA is TGTGCCATCAGTGAGGGACAGGGGAACACTGAAGCTTTCTTT.

This sequence joins TRBV29-1 and TRBJ2-3; 8 bases match TRBD2. Trimming cost V 4 bases and J 2 bases; bases outside gene matches: 2. Germline CDR1 and CDR2: SQVTM and ANQGSEA. The CDR3 loop spans 13 amino acids. The CDR3 reads CSVVSGTTDTQYF. As DNA, the CDR3 is TGCAGCGTTGTTAGCGGGACCACAGATACGCAGTATTTT.

This clone appeared a few times. The chain combines TRBV18 with TRBJ2-7, with 7 bases identical to TRBD1. This CDR3 has 14 amino acids. Germline V gene data show CDR1 as KGHSH and CDR2 as LQKENI. Trimming at V came to 2 bases and at J to 0 bases, leaving 1 base not matched to a gene. As DNA, the CDR3 is TGTGCCAGCTCACCAAGGGACAGCTCCTACGAGCAGTACTTC. This sequence encodes CASSPRDSSYEQYF.

This clone appeared a single time. The chain links TRBV2 to TRBJ1-5; the match to TRBD1 covers 7 bases. Per the germline V gene, CDR1 is SNHLY and CDR2 is FYNNEI. Losses at the gene ends were 4 bases for V and 8 bases for J; bases not matched to a gene: 8. The CDR3 consists of 14 residues. The CDR3, as DNA: TGTGCCAGCAGTGTAAGACAGGGAAGTGAGCCCCAGCATTTT. This encodes CASSVRQGSEPQHF.

V is TRBV9 and J is TRBJ2-3, with TRBD1 matching over 9 bases. Germline V gives CDR1 SGDLS, CDR2 YYNGEE. The junction had 7 bases not matched to a gene; V was cut back by 4 bases and J by 4 bases. The CDR3 totals 15 residues. The CDR3, as DNA: TGTGCCAGCAGCCCCCGGGACAGGGAGGCAGATACGCAGTATTTT. Translating it yields CASSPRDREADTQYF.

The CDR3 here is CSAGGGEQYF. In DNA, the CDR3 is TGCAGTGCTGGGGGGGGCGAGCAGTACTTC. J is TRBJ2-5 and V is TRBV20-1, with 7 nucleotides matching TRBD2. Gene TRBJ2-7 matches the end of the DNA better, so the J call may be wrong. This CDR3 comprises 10 residues. Germline V gives CDR1 DFQATT, CDR2 SNEGSKA (reference sequence).

In DNA form, the CDR3 reads TGTGCCAGCAGCCCCGACAGGACCAAGGATGAGCAGTTCTTC. It translates to CASSPDRTKDEQFF. V usage is TRBV7-9 and J usage is TRBJ2-1; a possible D gene is TRBD1 (6 bases). Trimming shortened V by 5 bases and J by 8 bases, and 16 bases separated the two germline ends. This CDR3 spans 14 amino acids. The germline V gene has CDR1 SEHNR and CDR2 FQNEAQ (reference sequence).

The rearrangement links TRBV21-1 to TRBJ2-7; TRBD1, the table's D call, lacks a check against the DNA. TRBV21-1 is annotated as a pseudogene. CDR3 size: 18 residues. The DNA for the CDR3 is TGTGCCAGCAGCACCAAGGGACAGGGGGTTCAATACTCCTACGAGCAGTACTTC. This translates into CASSTKGQGVQYSYEQYF.

The chain joins TRBV7-6 to TRBJ1-6, with a possible D match to TRBD1 (5 bases). The CDR3 length is 15 residues. Per germline, CDR1 SGHVS and CDR2 FNYEAQ. Trimming stripped 1 base from V and 5 bases from J, with 9 bases between. The CDR3 coding sequence is TGTGCCAGCAGCTTAGGACAGAATAATAATTCACCCCTCCACTTT. It codes for CASSLGQNNNSPLHF.

Comment on this clone: An end of the junction differs from the germline gene, which may be a read error. V is TRBV10-3 and J is TRBJ1-1, with D perhaps TRBD1 (5 bases). This CDR3 region has 12 residues. Germline CDR1 reads ENHRY; CDR2 reads SYGVKD. This CDR3 is CATSDRNTETFF. The CDR3 nucleotides read TGTGCCACTTCTGACAGAAACACTGAAACTTTCTTT.

Concerning this clone: The same CDR3 also results from other DNA sequences found in this sample. The chain recombines TRBV7-2 with TRBJ2-1; perhaps TRBD2 as D (5 bases). The CDR3 extends over 12 amino acids. From germline, CDR1 is SGHTA and CDR2 FQGNSA. V was pared by 4 bases and J by 7 bases, with 8 bases between. The CDR3 DNA reads as TGTGCCAGCAGCTCCACTAGGAATGAGCAGTTCTTC. This codes for CASSSTRNEQFF.